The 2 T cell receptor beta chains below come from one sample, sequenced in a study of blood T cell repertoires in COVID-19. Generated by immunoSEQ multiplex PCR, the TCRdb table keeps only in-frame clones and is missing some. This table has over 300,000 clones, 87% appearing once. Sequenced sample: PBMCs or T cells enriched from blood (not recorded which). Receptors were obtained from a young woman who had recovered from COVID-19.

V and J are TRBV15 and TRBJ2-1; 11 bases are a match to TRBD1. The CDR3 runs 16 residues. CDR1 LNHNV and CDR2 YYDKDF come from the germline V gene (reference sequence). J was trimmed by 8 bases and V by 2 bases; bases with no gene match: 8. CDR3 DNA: TGTGCCACCAGCAGACCCTTGGGACAGGGGGGCGATGAGCAGTTCTTC. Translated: CATSRPLGQGGDEQFF.

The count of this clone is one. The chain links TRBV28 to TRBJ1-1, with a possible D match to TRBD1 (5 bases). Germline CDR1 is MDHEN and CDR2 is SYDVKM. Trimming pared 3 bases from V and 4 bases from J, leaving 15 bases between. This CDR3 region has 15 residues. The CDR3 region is CASSLGSQGGTEAFF. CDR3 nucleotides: TGTGCCAGCAGTTTGGGGTCCCAGGGAGGCACTGAAGCTTTCTTT. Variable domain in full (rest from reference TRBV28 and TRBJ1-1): DVKVTQSSRYLVKRTGEKVFLECVQDMDHENMFWYRQDPGLGLRLIYFSYDVKMKEKGDIPEGYSVSREKKERFSLILESASTNQTSMYLCASSLGSQGGTEAFFGQGTRLTVV.